Below, 2 T cell receptor beta chains from the same sample are listed, as sequenced in a study of cytomegalovirus exposure and HLA in healthy donors. It was with 60 Vbeta and 13 Jbeta primers that the PCR ran. Some clones are missing from TCRdb's copy, which holds only in-frame ones; the method was immunoSEQ multiplex PCR. Counted here are some 120,000 clones, roughly 70% occurring once; the ten biggest clones make up approximately 0.9%. The sample taken for sequencing was PBMCs. These receptors were obtained from a woman in her 30s in good health and CMV-seronegative.

The table lists this clone with a few counts. The rearrangement joins TRBV6-1 to TRBJ1-1; a possible D gene is TRBD1 (6 bases). Germline assignment: CDR1 MNHNS and CDR2 SASEGT. The length of the CDR3 is 14 residues. Trimming took off 6 bases at V and 6 bases at J, with 17 bases between the two ends. The DNA of the CDR3 is TGTGCCAGCAGCGGGGGGATAGAGGGGGCTGAAGCTTTCTTT. Translation gives CASSGGIEGAEAFF.

The chain combines TRBV19 with TRBJ1-1; no firm D call. The germline V and J ends were trimmed by 9 bases and 4 bases, with 9 bases remaining between them. This CDR3 spans 11 amino acids. CDR1 is LNHDA, CDR2 SQIVND, per germline (reference sequence). The CDR3 nucleotides are TGTGCCAGCCGGTCCTTCACTGAAGCTTTCTTT. It encodes CASRSFTEAFF.